A single sample gave rise to the 30 T cell receptor beta chains below, sequenced in a study of Tregs in tolerant kidney transplant recipients. Clones were read by immunoSEQ multiplex PCR, and TCRdb kept only the in-frame ones, dropping some. Of fewer than 150,000 clones listed, around 94% were seen once; the top ten hold roughly 0.63%. The sequenced material came from CD4+ T cells from blood. The receptors stem from a human donor in good health.

J is TRBJ2-2 and V is TRBV7-2; D is unresolved. The V and J ends lost 5 bases and 4 bases respectively, with 11 bases between them. The germline CDR1 and CDR2 sequences are SGHTA and FQGNSA. The CDR3 extends over 14 amino acids. CDR3 loop: CASSPSSSTGELFF. CDR3 bases: TGTGCCAGCAGCCCCTCCTCTAGCACCGGGGAGCTGTTTTTT.

DNA for the CDR3: TGTGCCAGCAGTGATAGCAATCAGCCCCAGCATTTT. It translates to CASSDSNQPQHF. The rearrangement uses TRBV6-1 and TRBJ1-5, with D uncertain. The V gene's germline CDR1 is MNHNS and CDR2 SASEGT. The length of the CDR3 is 12 residues. The V gene lost 3 bases and the J gene lost 0 bases, with 0 bases spanning the gap.

This chain joins TRBV2 and TRBJ1-1; 8 positions agree with TRBD1. CDR1 SNHLY and CDR2 FYNNEI come from the germline V gene. J lost 4 bases, V lost 4 bases, and 8 bases had no gene match. This CDR3 spans 15 amino acids. Here the CDR3 reads CASSGMGQEGTEAFF. The DNA of the CDR3 is TGTGCCAGCAGTGGCATGGGACAGGAGGGCACTGAAGCTTTCTTT.

The J gene is TRBJ2-1, the V gene TRBV5-1, with unresolved D. CDR1 and CDR2 from the germline V gene are SGHRS and YFSETQ. The CDR3 totals 16 residues. With 4 bases removed from V and 0 bases from J, the gap between germline ends came to 14 bases. The CDR3 DNA is TGCGCCAGCAGCCCTAGGACGGCGAGCTCCTACAATGAGCAGTTCTTC. Its protein product is CASSPRTASSYNEQFF. The full variable domain, with the rest looked up from reference TRBV5-1 and TRBJ2-1, is KAGVTQTPRYLIKTRGQQVTLSCSPISGHRSVSWYQQTPGQGLQFLFEYFSETQRNKGNFPGRFSGRQFSNSRSEMNVSTLELGDSALYLCASSPRTASSYNEQFFGPGTRLTVL.

J is TRBJ1-6 and V is TRBV27; D is uncertain. The CDR3 spans 15 residues. Trimming left V 7 bases short and J 2 bases short, with 12 bases between. Germline values: CDR1 MNHEY, CDR2 SMNVEV (reference sequence). The CDR3 DNA is TGTGCCAGCAAAGTCCTTGGCACCTATAATTCACCCCTCCACTTT. Translation gives CASKVLGTYNSPLHF.

This chain links TRBV6-1 with TRBJ2-7; possibly TRBD1 for D (6 bases). This CDR3 region has 12 residues. Germline V CDR1 and CDR2: MNHNS, SASEGT. Trimming cost V 7 bases and J 3 bases, with 10 bases left between them. CDR3 in amino acids: CASTLQGYEQYF. Here the CDR3 DNA reads TGTGCCAGCACATTACAGGGCTACGAGCAGTACTTC.

The chain is built from TRBV7-6 and TRBJ2-2, with TRBD1 as a possible D gene (5 bases). With 7 bases removed from V and 5 bases from J, the gap between germline ends came to 8 bases. The CDR3 is 12 residues long. Per the germline V gene, CDR1 is SGHVS and CDR2 is FNYEAQ. The CDR3 protein is CASTRVTGELFF. The CDR3 region has the DNA TGTGCCAGCACCAGGGTGACCGGGGAGCTGTTTTTT. Full variable domain (remainder filled in from reference TRBV7-6 and TRBJ2-2): GAGVSQSPRYKVTKRGQDVALRCDPISGHVSLYWYRQALGQGPEFLTYFNYEAQQDKSGLPNDRFSAERPEGSISTLTIQRTEQRDSAMYRCASTRVTGELFFGEGSRLTVL.

The V call is TRBV18, the J call TRBJ1-4; D ambiguous. Trimming removed 4 bases from V and 2 bases from J, with 5 bases in between. Germline lookup yields CDR1 KGHSH and CDR2 LQKENI. This CDR3 contains 13 residues. CDR3 sequence reads: CASSQQTNEKLFF. The CDR3 DNA reads as TGTGCCAGCTCACAGCAGACTAATGAAAAACTGTTTTTT.

CDR3 sequence (DNA): TGTGCCAGCAGCCAAGGGGGGGAACTCTACGAGCAGTACTTC. It translates to CASSQGGELYEQYF. The chain combines TRBV21-1 with TRBJ2-7; the D call TRBD2 from the table was never checked on the DNA. TRBV21-1 is recorded as a pseudogene. The CDR3 has 14 residues.

The V gene is TRBV28, the J gene TRBJ2-5, with 7 bases that match TRBD1. V shed 6 bases, J shed 4 bases, and the junction held 8 bases outside the gene matches. In germline, CDR1 is MDHEN, CDR2 SYDVKM. The CDR3 consists of 14 residues. The CDR3 loop is CASSILGTAETQYF. The CDR3 nucleotides are TGTGCCAGCAGCATCCTCGGGACAGCAGAGACCCAGTACTTC.

The chain carries TRBV7-6 and TRBJ1-1, with D perhaps TRBD1 (6 bases). V was trimmed by 4 bases and J by 1 base, leaving 10 bases between them. The CDR3 is made up of 14 amino acids. Germline V gene sequence: CDR1 SGHVS, CDR2 FNYEAQ. CDR3 DNA: TGTGCCAGCAGCTGGGGACAAACGAACACTGAAGCTTTCTTT. Protein sequence: CASSWGQTNTEAFF. Complete variable domain (other parts from reference TRBV7-6 and TRBJ1-1): GAGVSQSPRYKVTKRGQDVALRCDPISGHVSLYWYRQALGQGPEFLTYFNYEAQQDKSGLPNDRFSAERPEGSISTLTIQRTEQRDSAMYRCASSWGQTNTEAFFGQGTRLTVV.

The chain couples TRBV5-1 to TRBJ1-2; TRBD1 might be the D (5 bases). The V end was cut by 3 bases, the J end by 5 bases, with 17 bases between. Germline values: CDR1 SGHRS, CDR2 YFSETQ. The CDR3 runs to 15 residues. CDR3 residues: CASSSGATDSYGYTF. DNA of the CDR3: TGCGCCAGCAGCTCCGGGGCCACCGATTCATATGGCTACACCTTC.

The chain employs TRBV18 and TRBJ1-4; unclear D gene. V was pared by 2 bases and J by 6 bases, with 7 bases between. CDR1 and CDR2 (germline): KGHSH, LQKENI. This CDR3 has 13 residues. CDR3 residues: CASSPGVDEKLFF. CDR3 bases: TGTGCCAGCTCACCAGGGGTAGATGAAAAACTGTTTTTT.

The chain carries TRBV29-1 and TRBJ1-2; TRBD1 is a possible D gene (6 bases). The CDR3 totals 13 residues. V shed 4 bases and J shed 8 bases, with 17 bases lying between them. CDR1 SQVTM and CDR2 ANQGSEA come from the germline V gene. The CDR3 protein is CSVGARGAGGYTF. The CDR3 DNA follows: TGCAGCGTTGGGGCCCGGGGGGCTGGAGGCTACACCTTC.

V usage is TRBV10-2 and J usage is TRBJ2-7; weak D call: TRBD1 (6 bases). The CDR3 has 14 amino acids. Trimming left V 7 bases short and J 0 bases short, with 13 bases between. The germline V gene encodes CDR1 WSHSY and CDR2 SAAADI. The CDR3 spells CASKQTGSSYEQYF. The DNA for the CDR3 is TGCGCCAGCAAACAGACAGGCAGCTCCTACGAGCAGTACTTC.

The V and J genes are TRBV2 and TRBJ1-2, with D unclear. Trimming took off 3 bases at V and 7 bases at J, with 12 bases between the two ends. The CDR3 is 13 residues long. Looked up from germline, CDR1 is SNHLY and CDR2 is FYNNEI. CDR3 sequence (DNA): TGTGCCAGCAGTGAGGGAGGTAGTCTTGGCTACACCTTC. Its translation: CASSEGGSLGYTF.

The J gene is TRBJ2-2, the V gene TRBV5-6; D possibly corresponds to TRBD1 (5 bases). The germline V gene has CDR1 SGHDT and CDR2 YYEEEE. The CDR3 runs 16 residues. V was trimmed by 0 bases and J by 4 bases, leaving 13 bases between them. CDR3 sequence reads: CASSLVPRVGTGELFF. The CDR3 DNA reads TGTGCCAGCAGCTTGGTCCCCAGGGTTGGCACCGGGGAGCTGTTTTTT.

The chain combines TRBV11-2 with TRBJ1-3, with D tentatively TRBD1 (5 bases). Looked up from germline, CDR1 is SGHAT and CDR2 is FQNNGV. The germline V and J ends were trimmed by 6 bases and 3 bases, with 21 bases remaining between them. The CDR3 is 17 amino acids. The CDR3 DNA reads TGTGCCAGCAGATCGATCGGGGGGGGATCGGGTGGAAACACCATATATTTT. It codes for CASRSIGGGSGGNTIYF.

The chain employs TRBV2 and TRBJ2-1; TRBD2 matches 14 bases. V lost 5 bases, J lost 6 bases, and 9 bases stayed unmatched. Germline V gene data show CDR1 as SNHLY and CDR2 as FYNNEI. This CDR3 region has 17 residues. Here the CDR3 DNA reads TGTGCCAGCAGTCACTCGGGACTAGCGGGAGTGGGCAATGAGCAGTTCTTC. This sequence encodes CASSHSGLAGVGNEQFF.

There are a few counts of this clone. The chain combines TRBV9 with TRBJ2-3; tentatively, D is TRBD1 (5 bases). Germline values: CDR1 SGDLS, CDR2 YYNGEE. Trimming took 2 bases from V and 1 from J, leaving 14 bases between them. This CDR3 region has 16 residues. DNA of the CDR3: TGTGCCAGCAGCGTTCTTCAGGGCGGAGGCACAGATACGCAGTATTTT. This gives the protein CASSVLQGGGTDTQYF.

This chain uses TRBV14 with TRBJ1-6; TRBD1 is a possible D gene (5 bases). Germline-derived CDR1 and CDR2 are SGHDN and FVKESK. The germline V and J ends were trimmed by 1 base and 8 bases, with 9 bases remaining between them. CDR3 length equals 14 residues. Here the CDR3 DNA reads TGTGCCAGCAGCCAAGGCAGGGAATATTCACCCCTCCACTTT. Residues: CASSQGREYSPLHF.

CDR3 in amino acids: CASGLDRQYNEQFF. CDR3 nucleotides: TGCGCCAGCGGGCTGGACAGACAGTACAATGAGCAGTTCTTC. The chain combines TRBV5-1 with TRBJ2-1, with a weak D call TRBD1 (6 bases). Trimming stripped 7 bases from V and 4 bases from J, with 15 bases between. CDR3 size: 14 residues. Germline CDR1 reads SGHRS; CDR2 reads YFSETQ.

This clone was detected only once. V and J are TRBV6-1 and TRBJ1-5; the D is unclear. The germline CDR1 and CDR2 sequences are MNHNS and SASEGT. The CDR3 consists of 14 residues. The V end was cut by 1 base, the J end by 5 bases, with 9 bases between. CDR3 in DNA: TGTGCCAGCAGTGAAGTTACTCTGGATCAGCCCCAGCATTTT. The encoded protein is CASSEVTLDQPQHF.

The V call is TRBV25-1, the J call TRBJ2-3, with D possibly TRBD2 on 6 matching bases. This CDR3 contains 15 residues. The V end was cut by 2 bases, the J end by 5 bases, with 14 bases between. Germline assignment: CDR1 MGHDK and CDR2 SYGVNS. The CDR3 nucleotides read TGTGCCAGCAGTGAAATAGGAGGGGCGGGAGATACGCAGTATTTT. It codes for CASSEIGGAGDTQYF. Looking up the rest from reference TRBV25-1 and TRBJ2-3 gives the full variable domain: EADIYQTPRYLVIGTGKKITLECSQTMGHDKMYWYQQDPGMELHLIHYSYGVNSTEKGDLSSESTVSRIRTEHFPLTLESARPSHTSQYLCASSEIGGAGDTQYFGPGTRLTVL.

J is TRBJ2-7 and V is TRBV29-1; TRBD2 aligns across 11 bases. J was trimmed by 4 bases and V by 6 bases; bases with no gene match: 5. From germline, CDR1 is SQVTM and CDR2 ANQGSEA. The CDR3 has 13 residues. CDR3 residues: CSVGTSGKYEQYF. The CDR3 bases are TGCAGCGTAGGGACTAGCGGAAAATACGAGCAGTACTTC.

V usage is TRBV7-2 and J usage is TRBJ1-2, with D perhaps matching TRBD1 (5 bases). Germline V gene lookup returns CDR1 SGHTA and CDR2 FQGNSA. Trimming removed 4 bases from V and 7 bases from J, with 16 bases in between. This CDR3 has 14 residues. The CDR3 loop is CASSSTPGQGGYTF. The CDR3 DNA sequence: TGTGCCAGCAGCTCCACCCCGGGCCAGGGTGGCTACACCTTC.

V and J are TRBV18 and TRBJ1-5; D might be TRBD1 (5 bases). Trimming cost V 2 bases and J 1 base, with 9 bases left between them. Germline V lookup: CDR1 KGHSH, CDR2 LQKENI. The CDR3 runs to 15 residues. The CDR3 reads CASSPGGTSNQPQHF. In DNA, the CDR3 is TGTGCCAGCTCACCAGGGGGTACCAGCAATCAGCCCCAGCATTTT.

V gene TRBV30 combines with J gene TRBJ2-3; D may correspond to TRBD1 or TRBD2 (5 bases each). Germline V gives CDR1 GTSNPN, CDR2 SVGIG (reference sequence). This CDR3 has 17 residues. V lost 0 bases and J 6 bases, leaving 22 bases between the germline ends. The CDR3 nucleotides are TGTGCCTGGAGTGTAGGGGACCCAACACTAGTTGGGGATACGCAGTATTTT. Its protein is CAWSVGDPTLVGDTQYF.

V gene TRBV7-9 combines with J gene TRBJ2-7, with TRBD1 as a possible D gene (6 bases). CDR1 is SEHNR and CDR2 is FQNEAQ in the germline V gene (reference sequence). V was shortened by 0 bases and J by 3 bases, with 15 bases between the two germline ends. This CDR3 contains 16 residues. CDR3 loop: CASSLAYRDGNYEQYF. The DNA of the CDR3 is TGTGCCAGCAGCTTAGCTTACAGGGATGGTAACTACGAGCAGTACTTC.

This sequence joins TRBV9 and TRBJ2-7, with D perhaps matching TRBD2 (6 bases). Trimming left V 4 bases short and J 0 bases short, with 14 bases between. The germline V gene encodes CDR1 SGDLS and CDR2 YYNGEE. The CDR3 spans 15 residues. CDR3 region: CASSPSDGFSYEQYF. In DNA, the CDR3 is TGTGCCAGCAGCCCTAGCGACGGATTCTCCTACGAGCAGTACTTC.